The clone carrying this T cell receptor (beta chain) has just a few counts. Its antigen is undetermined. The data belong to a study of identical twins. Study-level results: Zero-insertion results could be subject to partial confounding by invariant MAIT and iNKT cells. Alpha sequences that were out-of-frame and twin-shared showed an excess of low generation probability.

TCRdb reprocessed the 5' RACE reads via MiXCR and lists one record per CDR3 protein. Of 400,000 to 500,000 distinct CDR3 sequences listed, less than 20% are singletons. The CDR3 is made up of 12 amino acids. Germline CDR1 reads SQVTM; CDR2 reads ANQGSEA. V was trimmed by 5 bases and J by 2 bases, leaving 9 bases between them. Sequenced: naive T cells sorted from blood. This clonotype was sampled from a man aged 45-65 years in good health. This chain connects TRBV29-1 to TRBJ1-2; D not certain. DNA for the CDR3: TGCAGCGTTATGGGCCCAAACTATGGCTACACCTTC. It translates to CSVMGPNYGYTF.